The clone carrying this T cell receptor (beta chain) was picked up a small number of times. The data belong to a study of blood T cell repertoires in COVID-19. The wider study: Sites in the United States, Italy and Spain provided acute and convalescent COVID-19 samples. T cells, B-cell-depleted T cells, or PBMCs supplied cDNA or gDNA.

Per the authors' pipeline: Reference gene primers were amplified, and this amplification served to estimate nucleated cell counts. TCRdb's copy holds only in-frame clones and misses some; the assay was immunoSEQ multiplex PCR. V and J calls and clone size are as listed in that table; D and trimming were resolved from the DNA. Of 120,000 or so clones detected, more than 60% appear once; the ten largest clones hold around 5.9%. The CDR3 has 13 residues. V was clipped by 5 bases and J by 0 bases, with 5 bases between them. In germline, CDR1 is ENHRY, CDR2 SYGVKD. The sample comprised peripheral blood. This chain joins TRBV10-3 and TRBJ1-3; D unclear. This clonotype was sampled from a man in his 70s with acute or convalescent COVID-19. The CDR3 here is CAISQASGNTIYF. The DNA of the CDR3 is TGTGCCATCAGTCAGGCCTCTGGAAACACCATATATTTT.